This T cell receptor (beta chain) stems from a study of blood T cell repertoires in COVID-19. Recruits, aged about 18 to 95 years, lived in roughly 22 US areas. Profiling relied on immunoSEQ multiplex PCR, and the TCRdb table lists in-frame clones only, not all of them. Found here are about 350,000 clones, about 90% of them singletons; the top ten hold 2.5% to 3.5%. The germline V gene has CDR1 SNHLY and CDR2 FYNNEI. The length of the CDR3 is 17 residues. The V segment lost 1 base and the J segment 1 base; nucleotides outside the gene matches: 5. V is TRBV2 and J is TRBJ1-5, with 9 bases fitting TRBD1. The TCR comes from a woman in her 30s who had recovered from COVID-19. Specimen: PBMCs or T cells enriched from blood (not recorded which). As DNA, the CDR3 is TGTGCCAGCAGTGAAGATCCGGGACAGGGAAGCAATCAGCCCCAGCATTTT. Translation: CASSEDPGQGSNQPQHF.